Listed below are T cell receptor beta chains from one sample, sequenced in a study of blood T cell repertoires in COVID-19. Profiled with immunoSEQ multiplex PCR; TCRdb holds only in-frame clones, not every one. The sample consists of hundreds of thousands of clones, approximately 88% of them appearing once. The sequenced sample was PBMCs or T cells enriched from blood (not recorded which). The receptors stem from a woman aged 25 to 39 who had recovered from COVID-19. The CDR3 runs from the conserved cysteine through the conserved F or W. Fields, in order: CDR3 length, J gene, V gene, CDR3 protein.

CDR3 length: 14; J gene: TRBJ2-3; V gene: TRBV28; CDR3 protein: CASSFASGTDTQYF
CDR3 length: 15; J gene: TRBJ2-7; V gene: TRBV2; CDR3 protein: CASSEYGDRFYEQYF
CDR3 length: 15; J gene: TRBJ2-1; V gene: TRBV13; CDR3 protein: CASSLVGGPNNEQFF
CDR3 length: 15; J gene: TRBJ2-5; V gene: TRBV7-9; CDR3 protein: CASSLGGGGKETQYF
CDR3 length: 15; J gene: TRBJ1-2; V gene: TRBV13; CDR3 protein: CASSPSPGLNYGYTF
CDR3 length: 22; J gene: TRBJ2-4; V gene: TRBV10-1; CDR3 protein: CASRAGTGRGRASPLAKNIQYF
CDR3 length: 15; J gene: TRBJ1-2; V gene: TRBV2; CDR3 protein: CASSALQGALGGYTF
CDR3 length: 14; J gene: TRBJ2-7; V gene: TRBV9; CDR3 protein: CASSVGAGWGAQYF
CDR3 length: 21; J gene: TRBJ2-2; V gene: TRBV10-3; CDR3 protein: CAISLSLVAGQNDVIAGELFF
CDR3 length: 13; J gene: TRBJ2-7; V gene: TRBV27; CDR3 protein: CASWDRGAYEQYF
CDR3 length: 14; J gene: TRBJ1-1; V gene: TRBV2; CDR3 protein: CASSDRRVGTEAFF
CDR3 length: 13; J gene: TRBJ2-7; V gene: TRBV30; CDR3 protein: CAWTVPPSYEQYF
CDR3 length: 12; J gene: TRBJ1-4; V gene: TRBV7-9; CDR3 protein: CASSLSWEKLFF
CDR3 length: 15; J gene: TRBJ2-7; V gene: TRBV28; CDR3 protein: CASSPQGGIHYEQYF
CDR3 length: 12; J gene: TRBJ1-2; V gene: TRBV24-1; CDR3 protein: CATRDRGYGYTF
CDR3 length: 16; J gene: TRBJ2-1; V gene: TRBV25-1; CDR3 protein: CASSESPSGGPLEQFF
CDR3 length: 15; J gene: TRBJ1-2; V gene: TRBV6-5; CDR3 protein: CASRQQGKSIYGYTF
CDR3 length: 16; J gene: TRBJ2-1; V gene: TRBV11-2; CDR3 protein: CASSTYRGVDNGEQFF
CDR3 length: 16; J gene: TRBJ1-3; V gene: TRBV30; CDR3 protein: CAWSVGQGRTGNTIYF